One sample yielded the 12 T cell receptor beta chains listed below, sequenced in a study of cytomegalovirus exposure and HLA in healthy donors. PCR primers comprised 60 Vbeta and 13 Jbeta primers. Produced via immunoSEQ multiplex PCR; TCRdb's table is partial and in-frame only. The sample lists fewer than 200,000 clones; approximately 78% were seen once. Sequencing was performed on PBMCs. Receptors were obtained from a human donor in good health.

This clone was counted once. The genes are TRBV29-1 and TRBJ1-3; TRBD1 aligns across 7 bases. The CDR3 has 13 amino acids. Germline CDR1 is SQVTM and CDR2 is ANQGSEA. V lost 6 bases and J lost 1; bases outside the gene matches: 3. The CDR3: CSVGTDSGNTIYF. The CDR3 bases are TGCAGCGTGGGGACAGATTCTGGAAACACCATATATTTT.

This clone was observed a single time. The DNA for the CDR3 is TGCGCCAGCAGCCACCAGCGGGGCCACACAGATACGCAGTATTTT. This codes for CASSHQRGHTDTQYF. The chain carries TRBV4-3 and TRBJ2-3; 7 bases map to TRBD2. The V segment lost 3 bases and the J segment 2 bases; nucleotides outside the gene matches: 5. The CDR3 consists of 15 residues. Germline loops: CDR1 LGHNA, CDR2 YSLEER.

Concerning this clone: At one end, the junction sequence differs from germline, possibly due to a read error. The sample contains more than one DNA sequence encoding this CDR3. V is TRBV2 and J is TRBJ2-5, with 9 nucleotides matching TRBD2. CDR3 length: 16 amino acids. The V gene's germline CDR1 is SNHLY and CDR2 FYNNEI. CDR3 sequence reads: CASKELGGGALETQYF. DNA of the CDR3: TGCGCCAGCAAGGAGTTGGGCGGGGGGGCCCTGGAGACCCAGTACTTC.

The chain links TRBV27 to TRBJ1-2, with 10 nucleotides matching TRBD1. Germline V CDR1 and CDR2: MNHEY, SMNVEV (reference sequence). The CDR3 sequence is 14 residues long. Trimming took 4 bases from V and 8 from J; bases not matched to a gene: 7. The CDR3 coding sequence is TGTGCCAGCAGTTCGGGACAGGGGTTCCAGGGCTACACCTTC. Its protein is CASSSGQGFQGYTF.

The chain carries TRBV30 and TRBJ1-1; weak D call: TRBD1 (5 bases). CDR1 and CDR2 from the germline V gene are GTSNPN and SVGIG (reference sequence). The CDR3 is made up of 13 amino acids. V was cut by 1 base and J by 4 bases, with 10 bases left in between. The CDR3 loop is CAWSGQGGTEAFF. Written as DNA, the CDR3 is TGTGCCTGGAGTGGCCAGGGCGGCACTGAAGCTTTCTTT.

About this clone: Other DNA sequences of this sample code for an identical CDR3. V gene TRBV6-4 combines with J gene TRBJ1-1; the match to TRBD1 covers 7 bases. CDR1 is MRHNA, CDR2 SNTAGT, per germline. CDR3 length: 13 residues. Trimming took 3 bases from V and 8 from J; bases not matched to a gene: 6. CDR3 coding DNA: TGTGCCAGCAGTGAACAGACAGGGACCGAAGCTTTCTTT. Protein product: CASSEQTGTEAFF.

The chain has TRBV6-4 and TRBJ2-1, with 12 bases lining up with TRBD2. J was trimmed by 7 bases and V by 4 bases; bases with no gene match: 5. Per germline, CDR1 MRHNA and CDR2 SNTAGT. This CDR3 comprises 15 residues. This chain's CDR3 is CASSVLAGGINEQFF. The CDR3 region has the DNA TGTGCCAGCAGTGTTCTAGCGGGGGGGATAAATGAGCAGTTCTTC.

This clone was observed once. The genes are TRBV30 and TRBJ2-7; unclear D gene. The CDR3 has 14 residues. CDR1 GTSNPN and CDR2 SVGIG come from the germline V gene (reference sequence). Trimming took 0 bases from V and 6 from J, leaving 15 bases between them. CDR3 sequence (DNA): TGTGCCTGGAGTGTCCCGCCCCGAGGCCTCGAGCAGTACTTC. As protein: CAWSVPPRGLEQYF.

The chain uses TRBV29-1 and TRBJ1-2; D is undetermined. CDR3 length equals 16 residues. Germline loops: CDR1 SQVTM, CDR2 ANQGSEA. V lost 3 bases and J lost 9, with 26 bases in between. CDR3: CSVDPLRGPRVRSYTF. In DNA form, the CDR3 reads TGCAGCGTTGACCCCCTACGGGGTCCTAGGGTCCGAAGCTACACCTTC.

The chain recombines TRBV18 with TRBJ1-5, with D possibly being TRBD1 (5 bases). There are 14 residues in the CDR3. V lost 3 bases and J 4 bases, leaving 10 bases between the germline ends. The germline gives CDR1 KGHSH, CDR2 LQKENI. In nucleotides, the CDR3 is TGTGCCAGCTCACCGTTCAGGGAAAATCAGCCCCAGCATTTT. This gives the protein CASSPFRENQPQHF.

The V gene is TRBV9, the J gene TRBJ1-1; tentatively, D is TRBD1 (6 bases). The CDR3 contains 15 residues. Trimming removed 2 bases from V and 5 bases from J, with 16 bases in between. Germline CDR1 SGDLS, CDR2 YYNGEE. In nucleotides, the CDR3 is TGTGCCAGCAGCGTTTTCGGAACAGGGATGACTGAAGCTTTCTTT. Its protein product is CASSVFGTGMTEAFF.

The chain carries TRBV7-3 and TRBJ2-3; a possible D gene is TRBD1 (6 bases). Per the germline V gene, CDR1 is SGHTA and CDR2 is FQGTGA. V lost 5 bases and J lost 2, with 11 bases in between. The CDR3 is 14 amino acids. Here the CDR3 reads CASSPQGSTDTQYF. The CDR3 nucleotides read TGTGCCAGCAGCCCTCAGGGGTCCACAGATACGCAGTATTTT.